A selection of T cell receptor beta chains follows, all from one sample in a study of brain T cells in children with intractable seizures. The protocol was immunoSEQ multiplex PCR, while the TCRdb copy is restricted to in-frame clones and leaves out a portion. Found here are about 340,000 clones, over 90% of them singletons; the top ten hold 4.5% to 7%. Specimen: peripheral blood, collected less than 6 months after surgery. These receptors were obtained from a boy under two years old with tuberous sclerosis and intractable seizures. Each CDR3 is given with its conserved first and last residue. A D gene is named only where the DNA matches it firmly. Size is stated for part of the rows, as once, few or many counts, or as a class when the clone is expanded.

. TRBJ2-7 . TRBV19 TGTGCCAGTAGTATTTCGGTTACCTACGAGCAGTACTTC CASSISVTYEQYF
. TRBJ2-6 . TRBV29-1 TGCAGCGGGGACCGTAAACCCAGCGGAGGGGCCAACGTCCTGACTTTC CSGDRKPSGGANVLTF
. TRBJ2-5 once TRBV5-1 TGCGCCAGCAGCAACGCTCCCCCCAGGTTACAAGAGACCCAGTACTTC CASSNAPPRLQETQYF
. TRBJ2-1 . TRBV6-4 TGTGCCAGCAGTGACTCCGGGGGCTCCGGAAATGAGCAGTTCTTC CASSDSGGSGNEQFF
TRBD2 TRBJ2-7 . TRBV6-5 TGTGCCAGCAGTTCGGGGACTAGCGGGAGGGACTACGAGCAGTACTTC CASSSGTSGRDYEQYF
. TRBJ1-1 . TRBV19 TGTGCCAGTAGTATATTCGACATCAACACTGAAGCTTTCTTT CASSIFDINTEAFF
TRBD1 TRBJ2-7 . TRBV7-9 TGTGCCAGCAGCCCGGGACAGGGGCCCGAGCAGTACTTC CASSPGQGPEQYF
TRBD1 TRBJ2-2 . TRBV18 TGTGCCAGCTCGGGACAGGCGAACACCGGGGAGCTGTTTTTT CASSGQANTGELFF
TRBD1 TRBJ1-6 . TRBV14 TGTGCCAGCAGCCAAGTACAGGGGGCGAATTCACCCCTCCACTTT CASSQVQGANSPLHF
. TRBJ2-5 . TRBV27 TGTGCCAGCAGTTCAGTAGCGTTTGGAGAGACCCAGTACTTC CASSSVAFGETQYF
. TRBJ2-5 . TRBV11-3 TGTGCCAGCGGGGTTCCCTCGGGGGAGACCCAGTACTTC CASGVPSGETQYF
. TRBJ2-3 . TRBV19 TGTGCCAGTAGTATTGTCCAAAAAACAGATACGCAGTATTTT CASSIVQKTDTQYF
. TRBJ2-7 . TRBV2 TGTGCCAGCGGCTACGAGCAGTACTTC CASGYEQYF
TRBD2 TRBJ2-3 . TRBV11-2 TGTGCCAGCAGCCCAGGCGGGGCTAGCGGGAGTTTTTCAGATACGCAGTATTTT CASSPGGASGSFSDTQYF
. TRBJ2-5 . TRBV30 TGTGCCTGGAGTGGGGGGACCCAGTACTTC CAWSGGTQYF
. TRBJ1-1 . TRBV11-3 TGTGCCAGCAGCTTACATCTCAAGACTGAAGCTTTCTTT CASSLHLKTEAFF
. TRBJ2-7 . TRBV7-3 TGTGCCAGCGTCGGAGTTATGTACTTC CASVGVMYF
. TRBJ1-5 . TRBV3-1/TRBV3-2 TGTGCCAGCAGCCAAGGGGCGGGGGTCGGGCAGCCCCAGCATTTT CASSQGAGVGQPQHF
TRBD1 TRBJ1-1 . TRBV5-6 TGTGCCAGCAGTCTTCCAGGGGGCAACACTGAAGCTTTCTTT CASSLPGGNTEAFF
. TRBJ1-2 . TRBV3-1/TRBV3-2 TGTGCCAGCAGCCAGGTGGGACCGAGACCTACTAACTATGGCTACACCTTC CASSQVGPRPTNYGYTF
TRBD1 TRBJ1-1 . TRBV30 TGTGCCTGGAGTCCAGGACAGGGCCGGACTGAAGCTTTCTTT CAWSPGQGRTEAFF
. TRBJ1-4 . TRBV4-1 TGCGCCAGCAGCCAAAACCTAAATACAGGGAGTGAACTGTTTTTT CASSQNLNTGSELFF
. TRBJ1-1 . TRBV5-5 TGTGCCAGCAGTTATGGGACTGTGAACACTGAAGCTTTCTTT CASSYGTVNTEAFF
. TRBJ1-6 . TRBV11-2 TGTGCCAGCAGCTTACGCGGTGACAGCCTGAATTCACCCCTCCACTTT CASSLRGDSLNSPLHF
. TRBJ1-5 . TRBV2 TGTGCCAGCAGTGAAGAAGGGGACAATCAGCCCCAGCATTTT CASSEEGDNQPQHF
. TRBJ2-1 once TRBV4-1 TGCGCCAGCAGCCAAGTGCCCAGGGTCCCGGGGAATGAGCAGTTCTTC CASSQVPRVPGNEQFF
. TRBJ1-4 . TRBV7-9 TGTGCCAGCAGCAGACAGGAACGAATAAGTGTGGCAACTAATGAAAAACTGTTTTTT CASSRQERISVATNEKLFF
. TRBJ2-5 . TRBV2 TGTGCCAGCAGTGAAGCGCTCAGGGCCGTCCAAGAGACCCAGTACTTC CASSEALRAVQETQYF
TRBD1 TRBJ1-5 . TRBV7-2 TGTGCCAGCAGCTCCCGGACAGGCCATAGCAATCAGCCCCAGCATTTT CASSSRTGHSNQPQHF
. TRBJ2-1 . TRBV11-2 TGTGCCAGCAGCTTAGGACCTGCCTATGAGCAGTTCTTC CASSLGPAYEQFF
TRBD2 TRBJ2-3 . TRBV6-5 TGTGCCAGCAAAGCGGGGGCCTACACAGATACGCAGTATTTT CASKAGAYTDTQYF
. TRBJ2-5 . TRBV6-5 TGTGCCAGCAGTTACGGGGAGACCCAGTACTTC CASSYGETQYF
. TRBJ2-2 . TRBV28 TGTGCCAGCAGTCCCTCTAGGGGAAATGCCGGGGAGCTGTTTTTT CASSPSRGNAGELFF
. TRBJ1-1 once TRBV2 TGTGCCAGCAGTGAAGGGTGGGGTTGGGCTTTCTTT CASSEGWGWAFF
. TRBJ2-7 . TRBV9 TGTGCCAGCAGCGTAGAGGTCTACGACGAGCAGTACTTC CASSVEVYDEQYF
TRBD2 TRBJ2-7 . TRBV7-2 TGTGCCAGCAGCTTCACAGCGGGAGGACCCGAGCAGTACTTC CASSFTAGGPEQYF
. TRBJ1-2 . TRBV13 TGTGCCAGCAGCGCCCCCACAGATGGGGGGTATGGCTACACCTTC CASSAPTDGGYGYTF
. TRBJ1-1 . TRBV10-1 TGCGCCAGCCCCCCCCCACACAGGACTGAAGCTTTCTTT CASPPPHRTEAFF
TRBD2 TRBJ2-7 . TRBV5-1 TGCGCCAGCAGCCTGGGAGGGAGTCGGGACGAAAGCTACGAGCAGTACTTC CASSLGGSRDESYEQYF
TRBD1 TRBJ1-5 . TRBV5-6 TGTGCCAGCAGCTCACCGGGACAGGGCAATCAGCCCCAGCATTTT CASSSPGQGNQPQHF
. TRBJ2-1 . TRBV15 TGTGCCACCAAAGGCGGGGCGTCCTACAATGAGCAGTTCTTC CATKGGASYNEQFF
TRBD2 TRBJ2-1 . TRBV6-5 TGTGCCAGCAACCCCCCGGGACTAACGTACAATGAGCAGTTCTTC CASNPPGLTYNEQFF
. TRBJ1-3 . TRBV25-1 TGTGCCAGCAGTCCTCCAGGGATCTCTGGAAACACCATATATTTT CASSPPGISGNTIYF
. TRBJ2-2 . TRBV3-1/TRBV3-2 TGTGCCAGCAGCCCCCGGCCTACCGGGGAGCTGTTTTTT CASSPRPTGELFF
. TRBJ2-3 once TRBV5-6 TGTGCCAGCAGCCCTGGGACAGATACGCAGTATTTT CASSPGTDTQYF
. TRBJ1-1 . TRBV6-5 TGTGCCAGCAGTTGGGGAGGGGTAGGCACTGAAGCTTTCTTT CASSWGGVGTEAFF
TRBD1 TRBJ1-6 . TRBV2 TGTGCCGGAGCCGGGACAGGGAATTCACCCCTCCACTTT CAGAGTGNSPLHF
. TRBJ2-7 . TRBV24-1 TGTGCCACCAGTGATCGTAGTGATTACGAGCAGTACTTC CATSDRSDYEQYF
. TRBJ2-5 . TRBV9 TGTGCCAGCAGCGTAGGGGGACTCAGGGGAGAGACCCAGTACTTC CASSVGGLRGETQYF
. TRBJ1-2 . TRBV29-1 TGCAGCGTTCCACCAGGGGCTAACTATGGCTACACCTTC CSVPPGANYGYTF
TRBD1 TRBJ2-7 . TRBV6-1 TGTGCCAGCAGTGCAGCCCGGGACAGGGCTTCCTACGAGCAGTACTTC CASSAARDRASYEQYF
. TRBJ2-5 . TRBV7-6 TGTGCCAGCAGCTTCGGAACGGGCCTCAGGGGTACTTTGTACCAAGAGACCCAGTACTTC CASSFGTGLRGTLYQETQYF
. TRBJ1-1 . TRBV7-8 TGTGCCAGCAGCTTATCGTCGGGGACTGAAGCTTTCTTT CASSLSSGTEAFF
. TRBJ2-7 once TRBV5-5 TGTGCCAGCAGCTTGGGGACATGGTTTCCGAACTACTACGAGCAGTACTTC CASSLGTWFPNYYEQYF
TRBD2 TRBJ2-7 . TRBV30 TGTGCCTGGAGTGTACGGCTAGCGGACTACGAGCAGTACTTC CAWSVRLADYEQYF
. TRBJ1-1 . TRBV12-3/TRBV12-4 TGTGCCAGCAAGAAATTTGGGCCTGAAGCTTTCTTT CASKKFGPEAFF
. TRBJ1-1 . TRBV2 TGTGCCAGCAGTCCCCCTTCGAGTCGGTATACGGATGAAGCTTTCTTT CASSPPSSRYTDEAFF
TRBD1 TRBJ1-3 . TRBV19 TGTGCCACGAGACCCACAGGGGGCATATCTGGAAACACCATATATTTT CATRPTGGISGNTIYF